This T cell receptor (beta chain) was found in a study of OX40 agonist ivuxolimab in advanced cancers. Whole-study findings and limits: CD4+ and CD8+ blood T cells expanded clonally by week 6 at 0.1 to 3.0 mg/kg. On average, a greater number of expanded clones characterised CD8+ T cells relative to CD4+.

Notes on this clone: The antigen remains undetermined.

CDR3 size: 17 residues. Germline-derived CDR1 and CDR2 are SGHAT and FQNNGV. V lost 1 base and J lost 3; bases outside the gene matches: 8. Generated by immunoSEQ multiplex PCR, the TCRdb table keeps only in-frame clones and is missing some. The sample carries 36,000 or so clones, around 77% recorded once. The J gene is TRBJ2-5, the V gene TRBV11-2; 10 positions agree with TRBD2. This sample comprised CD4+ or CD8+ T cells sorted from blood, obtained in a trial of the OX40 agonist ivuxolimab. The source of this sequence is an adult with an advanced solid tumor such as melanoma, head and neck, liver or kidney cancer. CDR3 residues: CASSLVLAGTSEETQYF. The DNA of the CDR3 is TGTGCCAGCAGCTTAGTCTTAGCCGGGACTAGCGAAGAGACCCAGTACTTC. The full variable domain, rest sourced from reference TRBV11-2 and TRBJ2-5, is EAGVAQSPRYKIIEKRQSVAFWCNPISGHATLYWYQQILGQGPKLLIQFQNNGVVDDSQLPKDRFSAERLKGVDSTLKIQPAKLEDSAVYLCASSLVLAGTSEETQYFGPGTRLLVL.